This entry features one T cell receptor beta chain sequence. Its antigen remains unidentified. Blood sampling was done at baseline, cycle 4 day 1, and cycle 7 day 1. The CDR3 covers 13 residues. V was clipped by 5 bases and J by 5 bases, with 9 bases between them. Germline V gene lookup returns CDR1 SGHVS and CDR2 FNYEAQ. These data belong to a study of OX40 agonist ivuxolimab in advanced cancers. TCRdb's table, derived via immunoSEQ multiplex PCR, lists solely in-frame clones and lacks some. The repertoire holds roughly 100,000 clones, 70% to 85% seen once, with approximately 4.2% in the top ten. Study-wide points: Some patients who did not respond also had low normalized T-cell clonal expansion.

This clonotype was sampled from an adult with an advanced solid tumor such as melanoma, head and neck, liver or kidney cancer. The sample here was CD4+ or CD8+ T cells sorted from blood, taken in a trial of the OX40 agonist ivuxolimab. The chain joins TRBV7-6 to TRBJ2-2; D is ambiguous. This CDR3 is CASSPQVTGELFF. Written as DNA, the CDR3 is TGTGCCAGCAGCCCGCAGGTTACCGGGGAGCTGTTTTTT.